Sequencing of this TCR beta chain was carried out in a study of OX40 agonist ivuxolimab in advanced cancers. The trim removed 4 bases at V and 7 bases at J, leaving 14 bases unmatched. This CDR3 has 16 residues. Germline values: CDR1 SGDLS, CDR2 YYNGEE. Clones were read by immunoSEQ multiplex PCR, and TCRdb kept only the in-frame ones, dropping some. Here the sample spans fewer than 75,000 clones, roughly 89% being singletons. The sequences come from CD4+ or CD8+ T cells sorted from blood, collected in a trial of the OX40 agonist ivuxolimab. The receptor's source is an adult with an advanced solid tumor such as melanoma, head and neck, liver or kidney cancer. The chain carries TRBV9 and TRBJ2-1, with 7 positions matching TRBD2. The CDR3 bases are TGTGCCAGCAGCCCCCCCGGGCTAGCGGCGTGGAATGAGCAGTTCTTC. It codes for CASSPPGLAAWNEQFF.